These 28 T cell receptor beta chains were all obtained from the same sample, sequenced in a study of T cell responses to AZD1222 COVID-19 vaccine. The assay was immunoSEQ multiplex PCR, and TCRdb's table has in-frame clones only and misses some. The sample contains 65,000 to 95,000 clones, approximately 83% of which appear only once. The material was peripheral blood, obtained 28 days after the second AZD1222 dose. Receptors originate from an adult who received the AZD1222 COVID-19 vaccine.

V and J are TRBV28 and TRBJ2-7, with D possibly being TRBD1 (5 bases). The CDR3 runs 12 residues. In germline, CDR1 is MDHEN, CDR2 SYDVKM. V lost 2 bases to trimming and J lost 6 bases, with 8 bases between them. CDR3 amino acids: CASSLGRVEQYF. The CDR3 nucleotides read TGTGCCAGCAGTTTAGGCAGGGTCGAGCAGTACTTC.

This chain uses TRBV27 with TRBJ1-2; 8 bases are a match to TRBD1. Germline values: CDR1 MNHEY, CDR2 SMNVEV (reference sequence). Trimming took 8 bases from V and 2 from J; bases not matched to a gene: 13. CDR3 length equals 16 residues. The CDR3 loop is CASGAPRGLGNYGYTF. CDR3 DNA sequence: TGTGCCAGCGGCGCCCCCAGGGGGCTCGGCAACTATGGCTACACCTTC.

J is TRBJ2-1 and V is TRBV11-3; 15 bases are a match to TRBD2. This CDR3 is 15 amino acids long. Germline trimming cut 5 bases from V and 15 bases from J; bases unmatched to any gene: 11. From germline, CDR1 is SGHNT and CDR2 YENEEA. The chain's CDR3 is CASSPGTSGGSLLFF. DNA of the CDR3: TGTGCCAGCAGCCCCGGGACTAGCGGGGGGTCCCTCCTGTTCTTC.

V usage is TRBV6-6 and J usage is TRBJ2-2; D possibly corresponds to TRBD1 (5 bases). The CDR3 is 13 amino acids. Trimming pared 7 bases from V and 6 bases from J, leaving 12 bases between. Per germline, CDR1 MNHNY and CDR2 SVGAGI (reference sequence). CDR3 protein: CASTRDGPGELFF. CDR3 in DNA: TGTGCCAGCACCAGGGATGGGCCCGGGGAGCTGTTTTTT.

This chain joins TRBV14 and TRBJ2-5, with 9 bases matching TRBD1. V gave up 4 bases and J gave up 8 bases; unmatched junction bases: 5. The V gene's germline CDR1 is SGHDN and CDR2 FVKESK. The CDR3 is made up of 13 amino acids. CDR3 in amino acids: CASSRGQGPTQYF. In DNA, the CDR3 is TGTGCCAGCAGCCGAGGACAGGGGCCAACCCAGTACTTC.

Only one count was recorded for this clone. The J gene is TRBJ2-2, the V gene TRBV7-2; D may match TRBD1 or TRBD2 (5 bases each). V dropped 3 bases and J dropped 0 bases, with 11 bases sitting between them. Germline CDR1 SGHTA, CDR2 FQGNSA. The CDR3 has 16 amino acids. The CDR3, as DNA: TGTGCCAGCAGCTTCCGGGACGGACCGAACACCGGGGAGCTGTTTTTT. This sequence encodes CASSFRDGPNTGELFF. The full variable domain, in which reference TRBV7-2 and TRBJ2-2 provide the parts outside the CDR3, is GAGVSQSPSNKVTEKGKDVELRCDPISGHTALYWYRQSLGQGLEFLIYFQGNSAPDKSGLPSDRFSAERTGGSVSTLTIQRTQQEDSAVYLCASSFRDGPNTGELFFGEGSRLTVL.

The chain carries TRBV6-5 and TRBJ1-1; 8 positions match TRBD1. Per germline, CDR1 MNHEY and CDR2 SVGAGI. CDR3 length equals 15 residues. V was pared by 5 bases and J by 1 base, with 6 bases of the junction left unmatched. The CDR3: CASSPTGGANTEAFF. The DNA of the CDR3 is TGTGCCAGCAGTCCAACAGGGGGGGCGAACACTGAAGCTTTCTTT.

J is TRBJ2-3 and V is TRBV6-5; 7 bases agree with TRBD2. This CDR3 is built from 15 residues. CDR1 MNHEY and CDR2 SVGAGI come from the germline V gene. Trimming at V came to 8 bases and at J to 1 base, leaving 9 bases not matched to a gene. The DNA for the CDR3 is TGTGCCAGCGGAAGGGGAGGGGAAGGCACAGATACGCAGTATTTT. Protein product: CASGRGGEGTDTQYF.

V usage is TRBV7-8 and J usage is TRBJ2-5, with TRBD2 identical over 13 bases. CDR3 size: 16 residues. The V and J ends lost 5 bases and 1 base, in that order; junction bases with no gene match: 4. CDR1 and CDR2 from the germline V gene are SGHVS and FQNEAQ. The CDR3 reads CASSRGLAGTQETQYF. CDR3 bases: TGTGCCAGCAGCCGGGGACTAGCGGGGACCCAAGAGACCCAGTACTTC.

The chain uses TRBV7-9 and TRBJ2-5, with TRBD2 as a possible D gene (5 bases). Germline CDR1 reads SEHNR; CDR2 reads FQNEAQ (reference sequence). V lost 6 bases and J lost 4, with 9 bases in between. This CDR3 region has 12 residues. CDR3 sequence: CASSRGRETQYF. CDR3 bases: TGTGCCAGCAGTCGAGGGCGAGAGACCCAGTACTTC.

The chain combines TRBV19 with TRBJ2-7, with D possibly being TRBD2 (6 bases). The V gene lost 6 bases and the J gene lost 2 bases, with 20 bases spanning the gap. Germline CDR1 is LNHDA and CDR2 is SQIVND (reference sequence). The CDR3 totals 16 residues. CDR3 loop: CASSQTAGLSPYEQYF. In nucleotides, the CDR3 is TGTGCCAGTAGCCAAACGGCGGGGTTGTCCCCCTACGAGCAGTACTTC.

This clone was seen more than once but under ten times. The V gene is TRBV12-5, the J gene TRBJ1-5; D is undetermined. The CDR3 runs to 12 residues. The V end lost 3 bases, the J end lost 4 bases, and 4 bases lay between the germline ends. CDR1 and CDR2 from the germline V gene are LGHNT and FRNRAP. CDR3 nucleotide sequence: TGTGCTAGTGGTTTCGGAAATCAGCCCCAGCATTTT. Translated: CASGFGNQPQHF.

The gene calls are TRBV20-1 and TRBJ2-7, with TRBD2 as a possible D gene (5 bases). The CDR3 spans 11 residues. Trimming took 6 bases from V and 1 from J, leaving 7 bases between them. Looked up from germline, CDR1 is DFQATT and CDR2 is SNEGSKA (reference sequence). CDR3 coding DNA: TGCAGTGCGGAGGAATCCTACGAGCAGTACTTC. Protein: CSAEESYEQYF.

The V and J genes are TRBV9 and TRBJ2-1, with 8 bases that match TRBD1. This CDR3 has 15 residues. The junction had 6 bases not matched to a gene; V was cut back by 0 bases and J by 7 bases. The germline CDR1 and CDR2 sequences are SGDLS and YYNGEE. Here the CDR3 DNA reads TGTGCCAGCAGCGTAGACCGGACAGGGTTGAATGAGCAGTTCTTC. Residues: CASSVDRTGLNEQFF.

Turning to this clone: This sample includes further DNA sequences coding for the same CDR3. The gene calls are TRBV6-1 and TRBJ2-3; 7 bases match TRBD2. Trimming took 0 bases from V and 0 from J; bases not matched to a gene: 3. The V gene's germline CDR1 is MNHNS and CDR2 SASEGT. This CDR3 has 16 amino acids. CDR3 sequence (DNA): TGTGCCAGCAGTGAAGCTGGGGGGGTGAGCACAGATACGCAGTATTTT. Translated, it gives CASSEAGGVSTDTQYF.

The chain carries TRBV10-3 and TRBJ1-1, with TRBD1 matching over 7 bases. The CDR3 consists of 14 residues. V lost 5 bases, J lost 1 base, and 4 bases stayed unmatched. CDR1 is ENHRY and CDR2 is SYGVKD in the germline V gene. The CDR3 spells CAISRQGSNTEAFF. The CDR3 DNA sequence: TGTGCCATCAGTAGACAGGGATCGAACACTGAAGCTTTCTTT.

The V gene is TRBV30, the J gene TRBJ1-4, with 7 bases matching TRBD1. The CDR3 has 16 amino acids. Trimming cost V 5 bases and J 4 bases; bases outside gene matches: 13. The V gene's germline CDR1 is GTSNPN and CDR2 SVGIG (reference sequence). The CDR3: CAWETGVGGLNEKLFF. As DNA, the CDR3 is TGTGCCTGGGAAACAGGGGTAGGGGGCCTTAATGAAAAACTGTTTTTT.

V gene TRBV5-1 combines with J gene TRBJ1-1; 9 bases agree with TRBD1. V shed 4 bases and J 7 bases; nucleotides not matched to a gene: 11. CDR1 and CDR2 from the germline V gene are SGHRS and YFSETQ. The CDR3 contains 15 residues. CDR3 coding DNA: TGCGCCAGCAGCCCAACCTCCACAGGGGGCGGTGAAGCTTTCTTT. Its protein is CASSPTSTGGGEAFF. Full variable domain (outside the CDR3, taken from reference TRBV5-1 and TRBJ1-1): KAGVTQTPRYLIKTRGQQVTLSCSPISGHRSVSWYQQTPGQGLQFLFEYFSETQRNKGNFPGRFSGRQFSNSRSEMNVSTLELGDSALYLCASSPTSTGGGEAFFGQGTRLTVV.

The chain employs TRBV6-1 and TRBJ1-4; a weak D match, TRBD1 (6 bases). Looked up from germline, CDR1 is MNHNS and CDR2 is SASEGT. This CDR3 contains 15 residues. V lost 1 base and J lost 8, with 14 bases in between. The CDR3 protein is CASSEVGGPGEKLFF. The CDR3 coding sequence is TGTGCCAGCAGTGAAGTGGGGGGCCCTGGAGAAAAACTGTTTTTT.

The CDR3 region has the DNA TGTGCCAGTAGTAGGACAGACAACACCGGGGAGCTGTTTTTT. Protein product: CASSRTDNTGELFF. The chain is built from TRBV19 and TRBJ2-2; tentatively, D is TRBD1 (6 bases). The V gene lost 4 bases and the J gene lost 2 bases, with 8 bases spanning the gap. CDR1 is LNHDA and CDR2 is SQIVND in the germline V gene (reference sequence). The length of the CDR3 is 14 residues.

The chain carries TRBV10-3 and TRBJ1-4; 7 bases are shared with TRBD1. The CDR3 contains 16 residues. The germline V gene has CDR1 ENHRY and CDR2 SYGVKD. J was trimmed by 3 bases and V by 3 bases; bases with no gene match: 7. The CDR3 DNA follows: TGTGCCATCAGTGATAGACGGGGGACAGCTAATGAAAAACTGTTTTTT. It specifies CAISDRRGTANEKLFF.

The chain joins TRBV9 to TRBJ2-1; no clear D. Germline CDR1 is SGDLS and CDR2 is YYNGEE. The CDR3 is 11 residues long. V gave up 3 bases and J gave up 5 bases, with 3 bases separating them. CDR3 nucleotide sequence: TGTGCCAGCAGCGCCAACAATGAGCAGTTCTTC. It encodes CASSANNEQFF.

CDR3 protein: CASRDVNRDRDNSPLHF. In DNA, the CDR3 is TGCGCCAGCAGAGACGTCAACCGGGACAGGGATAATTCACCCCTCCACTTT. This rearrangement joins TRBV4-1 to TRBJ1-6; 9 nucleotides line up with TRBD1. V was pared by 6 bases and J by 5 bases, with 11 bases of the junction left unmatched. This CDR3 spans 17 amino acids. Germline V gives CDR1 MGHRA, CDR2 YSYEKL.

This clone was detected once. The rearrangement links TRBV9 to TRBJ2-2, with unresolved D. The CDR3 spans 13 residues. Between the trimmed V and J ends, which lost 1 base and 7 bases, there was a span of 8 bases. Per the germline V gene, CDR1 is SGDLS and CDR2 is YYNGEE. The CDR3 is CASSVSRGGELFF. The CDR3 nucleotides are TGTGCCAGCAGCGTATCTCGAGGCGGGGAGCTGTTTTTT.

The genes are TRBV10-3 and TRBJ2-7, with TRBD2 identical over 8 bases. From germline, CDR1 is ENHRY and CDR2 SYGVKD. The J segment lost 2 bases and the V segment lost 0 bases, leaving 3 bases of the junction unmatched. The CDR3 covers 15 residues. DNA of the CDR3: TGTGCCATCAGTGAGTCGAGGGGACTAGCCTACGAGCAGTACTTC. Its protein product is CAISESRGLAYEQYF.

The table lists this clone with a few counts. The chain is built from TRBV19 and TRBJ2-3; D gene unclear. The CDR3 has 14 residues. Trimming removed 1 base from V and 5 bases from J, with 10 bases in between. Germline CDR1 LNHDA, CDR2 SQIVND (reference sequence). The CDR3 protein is CASSIGWRRDTQYF. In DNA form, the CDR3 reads TGTGCCAGTAGTATAGGTTGGCGGAGAGATACGCAGTATTTT.

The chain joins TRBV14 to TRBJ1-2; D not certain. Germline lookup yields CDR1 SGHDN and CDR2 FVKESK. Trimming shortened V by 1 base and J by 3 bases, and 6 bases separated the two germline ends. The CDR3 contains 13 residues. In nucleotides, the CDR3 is TGTGCCAGCAGCCAAGGTACAGACTATGGCTACACCTTC. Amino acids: CASSQGTDYGYTF.

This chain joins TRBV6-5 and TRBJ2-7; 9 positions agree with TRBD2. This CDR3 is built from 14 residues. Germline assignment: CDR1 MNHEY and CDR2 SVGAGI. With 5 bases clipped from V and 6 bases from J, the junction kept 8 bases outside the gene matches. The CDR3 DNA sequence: TGTGCCAGCAGTCGCGGGGGGGCAAAGCGCGAGCAGTACTTC. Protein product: CASSRGGAKREQYF.